A selection of T cell receptor beta chains follows, all from one sample in a study of T cells in Graves' hyperthyroidism and ophthalmopathy. Each CDR3 protein gets one entry after TCRdb re-called the multiplex PCR reads with MiXCR. The table lists hundreds of thousands of distinct CDR3 sequences, approximately 25% of them singletons, with roughly 10% in the top ten. Input material: blood. The receptors stem from a woman aged 30 to 39 with Graves' ophthalmopathy. Both conserved end residues are part of each CDR3. Each record gives: D gene, clone size, V gene, J gene, CDR3 protein, CDR3 DNA. D genes are given only for firm matches. Only part of the rows carry a size: once, few, many, or a class if the clone is expanded.

.,.,TRBV12-3/TRBV12-4,TRBJ1-6,CASSLLQSPLHF,TGTGCCAGCAGTTTGTTACAGTCACCCCTCCACTTT
TRBD2,many,TRBV12-3/TRBV12-4,TRBJ2-5,CASSGTRVGETQYF,TGTGCCAGCAGTGGGACTAGGGTTGGGGAGACCCAGTACTTC
.,many,TRBV28,TRBJ2-7,CAPFRGQRENRTAYEQYF,TGTGCCCCGTTTAGGGGACAGCGGGAGAACCGTACCGCCTACGAGCAGTACTTC
.,many,TRBV6-5,TRBJ2-7,CASSYSSVPYEQYF,TGTGCCAGCAGTTACTCTTCGGTGCCCTACGAGCAGTACTTC
.,many,TRBV4-1,TRBJ1-1,CASSQVPKNTEAFF,TGCGCCAGCAGCCAAGTTCCGAAGAACACTGAAGCTTTCTTT
.,many,TRBV10-3,TRBJ1-5,CAISGPNQPQHF,TGTGCCATCAGTGGCCCTAATCAGCCCCAGCATTTT
.,many,TRBV15,TRBJ1-1,CATSRDPGPYTEAFF,TGTGCCACCAGCAGAGATCCCGGGCCATACACTGAAGCTTTCTTT
TRBD1,many,TRBV7-2,TRBJ2-5,CASSLMPGQQETQYF,TGTGCCAGCAGCTTAATGCCGGGACAGCAGGAGACCCAGTACTTC
.,.,TRBV6-1,TRBJ1-5,CASRGGVSNQPQHF,TGTGCCAGCAGGGGGGGTGTTAGCAATCAGCCCCAGCATTTT
TRBD2,many,TRBV20-1,TRBJ2-5,CSARREGETQYF,TGCAGTGCCAGGAGGGAGGGCGAGACCCAGTACTTC
TRBD1,.,TRBV27,TRBJ1-1,CASSFYPTGGDWDTEAFF,TGTGCCAGCAGTTTCTATCCAACAGGGGGCGATTGGGACACTGAAGCTTTCTTT
.,many,TRBV18,TRBJ2-7,CASSLLDGTEQYF,TGTGCCAGCTCACTTCTTGACGGGACAGAGCAGTACTTC
.,many,TRBV2,TRBJ2-6,CASSSQGGTGANVLTF,TGTGCCAGCAGCTCCCAAGGGGGGACTGGGGCCAACGTCCTGACTTTC
.,many,TRBV7-2,TRBJ1-2,CALRRERERYGYTF,TGTGCCTTGCGTCGGGAGAGGGAACGCTATGGCTACACCTTC
.,many,TRBV2,TRBJ1-3,CASSEGQENSGNTIYF,TGTGCCAGCAGTGAAGGACAAGAGAACTCTGGAAACACCATATATTTT
.,.,TRBV30,TRBJ1-1,CAPSTDNTEAFF,TGTGCCCCCTCGACGGATAACACTGAAGCTTTCTTT
TRBD1,few,TRBV18,TRBJ1-1,CASSPGTGRLDEAFF,TGTGCCAGCTCACCTGGGACAGGGAGACTAGACGAAGCTTTCTTT
TRBD1,few,TRBV19,TRBJ1-4,CASEPGQGNEKLFF,TGTGCCAGTGAACCGGGACAGGGAAATGAAAAACTGTTTTTT
TRBD1,many,TRBV7-9,TRBJ2-7,CASSYGAGGYEQYF,TGTGCCAGCAGCTACGGGGCAGGGGGCTACGAGCAGTACTTC
.,many,TRBV6-5,TRBJ2-6,CASSSHHSGANVLTF,TGTGCCAGCAGTTCGCACCACTCTGGGGCCAACGTCCTGACTTTC
.,many,TRBV19,TRBJ1-1,CASSIQGFTEAFF,TGTGCCAGTAGTATACAGGGTTTCACTGAAGCTTTCTTT
.,many,TRBV12-3/TRBV12-4,TRBJ1-3,CASTLLTDFSGNTIYF,TGTGCCAGCACCCTTTTGACGGATTTCTCTGGAAACACCATATATTTT
.,many,TRBV6-4,TRBJ1-2,CASSDSAANYGYTF,TGTGCCAGCAGTGACTCGGCCGCTAACTATGGCTACACCTTC
.,.,TRBV29-1,TRBJ2-5,CSVESLGVQETQYF,TGCAGCGTTGAATCTTTAGGAGTCCAAGAGACCCAGTACTTC
TRBD2,.,TRBV19,TRBJ2-7,CASNDATSAGEQYF,TGTGCCAGTAACGATGCGACTAGCGCGGGGGAGCAGTACTTC
.,many,TRBV12-3/TRBV12-4,TRBJ1-1,CASSSRVSEAFF,TGTGCCAGCAGTTCCAGGGTTTCTGAAGCTTTCTTT
.,.,TRBV6-5,TRBJ1-2,CASSYGARADGYTF,TGTGCCAGCAGTTACGGGGCCAGGGCCGATGGCTACACCTTC
.,.,TRBV7-8,TRBJ2-5,CASSPRAGLRVETQYF,TGTGCCAGCAGTCCGAGGGCTGGGTTGAGGGTTGAGACCCAGTACTTC
.,few,TRBV6-5,TRBJ2-5,CASSYSSVQETQYF,TGTGCCAGCAGTTACTCTTCAGTCCAAGAGACCCAGTACTTC
TRBD1,many,TRBV11-2,TRBJ1-3,CASSSGTGGRNTIYF,TGTGCCAGCAGCTCAGGGACAGGGGGCCGAAACACCATATATTTT
TRBD1,many,TRBV11-2,TRBJ1-1,CASNQGARLLVGTEAFF,TGTGCCAGCAACCAGGGGGCGCGGTTACTAGTAGGCACTGAAGCTTTCTTT
TRBD1,once,TRBV11-2,TRBJ2-7,CASSPVRRGQGGSYEQYF,TGTGCCAGCAGCCCCGTCAGGCGGGGACAGGGCGGCTCCTACGAGCAGTACTTC
.,many,TRBV7-3,TRBJ2-6,CASSPRVMRLAGANVLTF,TGTGCCAGCAGTCCCCGGGTTATGCGTCTGGCTGGGGCCAACGTCCTGACTTTC
TRBD2,many,TRBV11-2,TRBJ2-5,CASSSSGGRETQYF,TGTGCCAGCAGCTCGTCGGGGGGGCGGGAGACCCAGTACTTC
.,many,TRBV20-1,TRBJ1-1,CSARGMGNTEAFF,TGCAGTGCTAGAGGGATGGGGAACACTGAAGCTTTCTTT
.,many,TRBV20-1,TRBJ1-2,CSARDTTGLRANYGYTF,TGCAGTGCTAGAGATACCACTGGTCTTCGGGCTAACTATGGCTACACCTTC
.,many,TRBV20-1,TRBJ2-2,CSASSSAGELFF,TGCAGTGCTAGTTCTTCTGCCGGGGAGCTGTTTTTT
.,many,TRBV5-1,TRBJ1-5,CASSLGLLQPQHF,TGCGCCAGCAGCTTAGGTCTACTGCAGCCCCAGCATTTT
TRBD1,many,TRBV5-1,TRBJ2-5,CASSQTGFETQYF,TGCGCCAGCAGCCAGACAGGGTTTGAGACCCAGTACTTC
.,many,TRBV6-5,TRBJ1-1,CASSYSRQRFHTEAFF,TGTGCCAGCAGTTACTCGAGACAGAGGTTCCACACTGAAGCTTTCTTT
.,many,TRBV6-2/TRBV6-3,TRBJ2-7,CASSKTGRNYEQYF,TGTGCCAGCAGTAAGACCGGGCGAAATTACGAGCAGTACTTC
.,.,TRBV2,TRBJ2-7,CASSPPLGTYEQYF,TGTGCCAGCAGTCCACCGTTAGGGACCTACGAGCAGTACTTC
.,few,TRBV6-1,TRBJ1-2,CASSIRSSFYTF,TGTGCCAGCAGTATCCGGTCGAGCTTCTACACCTTC
.,.,TRBV6-1,TRBJ1-2,CASSAPRDWGLANYGYTF,TGTGCCAGCAGTGCACCCCGGGACTGGGGCCTAGCTAACTATGGCTACACCTTC
TRBD1,many,TRBV20-1,TRBJ1-2,CSASTSGTGVSGYTF,TGCAGTGCTTCTACCTCCGGGACAGGGGTCTCCGGCTACACCTTC
TRBD1,many,TRBV18,TRBJ1-2,CASSPTGQGARGYTF,TGTGCCAGCTCACCAACGGGACAGGGGGCTCGTGGCTACACCTTC